The rows below give T cell receptor beta chains drawn from one sample of a study of CD8 T cells in Susac syndrome. MiXCR, run by TCRdb on the immunoSEQ multiplex PCR reads, gives a single entry per CDR3 protein. Of some 120,000 distinct CDR3 sequences in the sample, 90% to 95% were seen once. Specimen: CD4+ T cells from PBMCs. These receptor sequences come from a human donor in good health. Each CDR3 is given with its conserved first and last residue. The D gene is left open where the match is weak. Some rows have no size entry. The others give once, few or many, or a class for an expanded clone.

V gene	clone size	D gene	J gene	CDR3 DNA	CDR3 protein
TRBV5-1	NA	NA	TRBJ2-5	TGCGCCAGCAGCCCCCCGTGGCCGAAAGAGACCCAGTACTTC	CASSPPWPKETQYF
TRBV28	NA	NA	TRBJ2-7	TGTGCCAGCAGTTTAAGTCCTCGGGGGCAGTACTTC	CASSLSPRGQYF
TRBV18	NA	NA	TRBJ2-1	TGTGCCAGCTCACCAAAAGGGCTTACGCCCTCCTACAATGAGCAGTTCTTC	CASSPKGLTPSYNEQFF
TRBV28	NA	NA	TRBJ2-5	TGTGCCAGCAGTGGCGGGTCTCAACAAGAGACCCAGTACTTC	CASSGGSQQETQYF
TRBV12-3/TRBV12-4	NA	TRBD2	TRBJ2-1	TGTGCCAGCAGTCGGCCTAGCGGGATTTACAATGAGCAGTTCTTC	CASSRPSGIYNEQFF
TRBV6-5	few	NA	TRBJ2-7	TGTGCCAGCAGCACGACAGCAATCGGATACGAGCAGTACTTC	CASSTTAIGYEQYF
TRBV28	NA	NA	TRBJ1-2	TGTGCCAGCAGGAGCGCTCGAGACTATGGCTACACCTTC	CASRSARDYGYTF
TRBV12-3/TRBV12-4	NA	NA	TRBJ1-5	TGTGCCAGCAGTTTCGCGAATAGCAATCAGCCCCAGCATTTT	CASSFANSNQPQHF
TRBV10-2	NA	NA	TRBJ1-1	TGCGCCAGCAGATTGGGGACTTTTGGGGAAGCTTTCTTT	CASRLGTFGEAFF
TRBV29-1	NA	NA	TRBJ2-3	TGCAGCGTTGAAGAGGGGGTTACTAGCACAGATACGCAGTATTTT	CSVEEGVTSTDTQYF
TRBV29-1	NA	NA	TRBJ2-2	TGCAGCGTTGAAGTTCCGGGGTTTAGCGGGGAGCTGTTTTTT	CSVEVPGFSGELFF
TRBV29-1	NA	NA	TRBJ1-2	TGCAGCGTTGACCGGGACTATGGCTACACCTTC	CSVDRDYGYTF
TRBV3-1	NA	NA	TRBJ2-7	TGTGCCAGCAGCCCCTTGGGACCCCTAAACTACGAGCAGTACTTC	CASSPLGPLNYEQYF
TRBV7-9	NA	NA	TRBJ1-4	TGTGCCAGCAGCCCAGGGGTCCAAAATGAAAAACTGTTTTTT	CASSPGVQNEKLFF
TRBV6-5	NA	TRBD2	TRBJ2-5	TGTGCCAGCAGAAATACTAGCGGGCTACAAGAGACCCAGTACTTC	CASRNTSGLQETQYF
TRBV2	NA	TRBD2	TRBJ2-1	TGTGCCAGCGGGGGACTAGCGGGTTACAATGAGCAGTTCTTC	CASGGLAGYNEQFF
TRBV28	once	NA	TRBJ2-6	TGTGCCAGCGACAGCAGTTCTGGGGCCAACGTCCTGACTTTC	CASDSSSGANVLTF
TRBV12-3/TRBV12-4	NA	TRBD1	TRBJ1-5	TGTGCCAGCAGTCGCACCCGGGACAGGGAGCGTAATTCGCCCCAGCATTTT	CASSRTRDRERNSPQHF
TRBV12-3/TRBV12-4	NA	NA	TRBJ1-1	TGTGCCAGCAGTTCCAGGCTCGGTGGGGCTTTCTTT	CASSSRLGGAFF
TRBV6-1	NA	NA	TRBJ2-7	TGTGCCAGCCTTAGACAGGGCGGGGTACGGTACGAGCAGTACTTC	CASLRQGGVRYEQYF
TRBV7-6	NA	NA	TRBJ2-5	TGTGCCAGCAGCTTAGTCTCTTTAGCCCAAGAGACCCAGTACTTC	CASSLVSLAQETQYF
TRBV5-6	NA	NA	TRBJ1-2	TGTGCCAGCAGCTTGTGGGTTGCGCCTTCGGGTGGCTACACCTTC	CASSLWVAPSGGYTF
TRBV2	NA	NA	TRBJ2-7	TGTGCCAGCAGTGAAGACAGGGTCTCCTACGAGCAGTACTTC	CASSEDRVSYEQYF
TRBV18	NA	NA	TRBJ1-3	TGTGCCAGCTCACCACTTTCAACTTCCGGGACGCCGAGCTCTGGAAACACCATATATTTT	CASSPLSTSGTPSSGNTIYF
TRBV6-6	NA	TRBD2	TRBJ2-4	TGTGCCAGCGGCGGGGGGGCCGAAAACATTCAGTACTTC	CASGGGAENIQYF
TRBV20-1	NA	NA	TRBJ2-6	TGCAGTCAGACAGTGCCTGGGGCCAACGTCCTGACTTTC	CSQTVPGANVLTF
TRBV29-1	NA	NA	TRBJ1-1	TGCAGCGGTGAAGGGCAGAACACTGAAGCTTTCTTT	CSGEGQNTEAFF
TRBV5-1	NA	TRBD2	TRBJ2-5	TGCGCCAGCAGCTTGGTTGCGGGAGACCAAGAGACCCAGTACTTC	CASSLVAGDQETQYF
TRBV29-1	NA	TRBD1	TRBJ1-2	TGCAGCGTTGGGACAGGGAGGGAGGACTATGGCTACACCTTC	CSVGTGREDYGYTF
TRBV19	once	TRBD1	TRBJ1-5	TGTGCCAGCACAGGACAGGGAATCCCCTATAGCAATCAGCCCCAGCATTTT	CASTGQGIPYSNQPQHF
TRBV5-4	NA	NA	TRBJ2-7	TGTGCCAGCAGCTTTACTCTCGGGAACGAGCAGTACTTC	CASSFTLGNEQYF
TRBV5-4	NA	TRBD2	TRBJ2-3	TGTGCCAGCAGCTTGGCGCCTAGCGGGGGCATGGATACGCAGTATTTT	CASSLAPSGGMDTQYF